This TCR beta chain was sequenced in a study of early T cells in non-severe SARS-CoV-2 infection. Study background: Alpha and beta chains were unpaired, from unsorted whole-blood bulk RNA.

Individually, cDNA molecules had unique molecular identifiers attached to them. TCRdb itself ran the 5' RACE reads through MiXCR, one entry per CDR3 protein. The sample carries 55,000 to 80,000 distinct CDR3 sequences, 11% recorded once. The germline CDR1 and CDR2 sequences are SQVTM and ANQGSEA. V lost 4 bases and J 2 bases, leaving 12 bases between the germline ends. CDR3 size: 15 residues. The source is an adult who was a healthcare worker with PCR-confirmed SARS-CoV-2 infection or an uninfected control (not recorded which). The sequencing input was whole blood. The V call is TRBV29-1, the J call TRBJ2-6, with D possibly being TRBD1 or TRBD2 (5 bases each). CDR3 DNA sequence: TGCAGCGTTGCGGCAAGGGGAGCTGGGGCCAACGTCCTGACTTTC. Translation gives CSVAARGAGANVLTF.